This TCR beta chain was recorded in a study of PD-1 blockade in classical Hodgkin lymphoma. Regarding the study as a whole: There was a significant rise in CD4+ TCR diversity by C4D1, with no such rise for CD8+.

About this clone: Its antigen is as yet unknown.

Germline V gene lookup returns CDR1 SGDLS and CDR2 YYNGEE. The CDR3 is made up of 16 amino acids. V was shortened by 3 bases and J by 7 bases, with 19 bases between the two germline ends. TCRdb keeps only in-frame clones here, not all; method: immunoSEQ multiplex PCR. Seen here are approximately 89,000 clones, 65% to 85% observed once, and the top ten hold 17%. As to time point: cycle 4 day 1 (C4D1), after around six weeks of nivolumab. Each and every patient relapsed after autologous stem cell transplantation, and patients got differing brentuximab vedotin exposure. The sequence was obtained from a human donor with classical Hodgkin lymphoma. This chain joins TRBV9 and TRBJ1-4; no clear D gene. Sequenced here: peripheral blood mononuclear cells (PBMCs), sampled before the fourth cycle of nivolumab. CDR3 sequence (DNA): TGTGCCAGCAGCGCCCGCGCGGCTTGGGGAGGTGAAAAACTGTTTTTT. This gives the protein CASSARAAWGGEKLFF.